This TCR beta chain was obtained from a study of shared clonotypes between healthy human individuals. Whole-study context: Donors consisted of two women and a few men between 18 and 49.

The CDR3 has 15 amino acids. Unsorted samples, those not sorted, used roughly 100 million PBMCs for genomic DNA. The repertoire was sequenced with immunoSEQ multiplex PCR; TCRdb's copy has only in-frame clones and lacks some. Of around 440,000 clones in the sample, more than 70% were seen once. The V gene is TRBV21-1, the J gene TRBJ2-5. TRBV21-1 constitutes a pseudogene. This sequence originates from a woman aged 40-49 years in good health. Some clones in this sample may be carry-over from other donors' samples. The material sequenced was PBMCs. The CDR3 DNA reads as TGTGCCAGCAGCAAAAAAGAGACGTTCCAAGAGACCCAGTACTTC. Encoded protein: CASSKKETFQETQYF.